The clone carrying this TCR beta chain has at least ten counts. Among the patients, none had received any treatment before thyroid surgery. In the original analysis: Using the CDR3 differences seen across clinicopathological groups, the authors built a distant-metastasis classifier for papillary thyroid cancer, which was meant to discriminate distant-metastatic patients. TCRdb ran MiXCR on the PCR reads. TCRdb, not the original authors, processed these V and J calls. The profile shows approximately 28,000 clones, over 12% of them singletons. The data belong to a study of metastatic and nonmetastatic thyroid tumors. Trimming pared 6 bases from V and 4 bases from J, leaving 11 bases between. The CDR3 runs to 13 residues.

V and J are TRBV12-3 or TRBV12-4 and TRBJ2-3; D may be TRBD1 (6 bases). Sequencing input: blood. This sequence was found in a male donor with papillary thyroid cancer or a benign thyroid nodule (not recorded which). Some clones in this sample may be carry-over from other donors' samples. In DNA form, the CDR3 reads TGTGCCAGCAGCACAGGGTACCCAGATACGCAGTATTTT. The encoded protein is CASSTGYPDTQYF.